The clone carrying this T cell receptor (beta chain) was detected many times. Its antigen is not identified. This sample is part of a study of Graves' ophthalmopathy and Graves' hyperthyroidism. Hyperthyroidism cases were recent diagnoses of under 2 months' duration in people aged 18 to 65. Trimming cost V 7 bases and J 3 bases; bases outside gene matches: 8. CDR3 size: 13 residues. In germline, CDR1 is SQVTM, CDR2 ANQGSEA. General study findings and limits: Blood was where most expanded thyroid clonotypes above 0.001 frequency also turned up. The model forecast ophthalmopathy progression, reaching roughly 65% sensitivity and 72.22% specificity.

Amplification from RNA transcripts yielded the TCR beta CDR3 regions. The first round was an RT-PCR with HTBI primers, and the second round was a multiplex PCR. Each CDR3 protein gets one entry after TCRdb re-called the multiplex PCR reads with MiXCR. The repertoire has around 520,000 distinct CDR3 sequences, approximately 37% of them found once; the top ten carry over 3.5%. This clonotype was obtained from an adult man with Graves' hyperthyroidism. Input material: peripheral blood or thyroid tissue (not recorded which). The gene calls are TRBV29-1 and TRBJ1-2, with 7 nucleotides matching TRBD1. CDR3 in DNA: TGCAGCGCGGAGGACAGGCGAGACTATGGCTACACCTTC. Translated: CSAEDRRDYGYTF.